The entry that follows covers one TCR beta chain sequence. The antigen is undetermined. This entry comes from a study of vaccination effects on CD4 cells after COVID-19. Sequencing used immunoSEQ multiplex PCR; TCRdb keeps in-frame clones, though not all of them. The table has 23,000 or so clones, roughly 81% seen once. The germline CDR1 and CDR2 sequences are MNHEY and SVGAGI. Trimming at V came to 6 bases and at J to 5 bases, leaving 8 bases not matched to a gene. The CDR3 is 15 residues long. Sequencing was preceded by expansion of antigen-specific CD4+ T cells with viral peptide pools in the ViraFEST assay. An approximately ten-day culture period preceded the isolation of CD4+ T cells. Either the mRNA-1273 or the BNT162b2 vaccine was given to participants as two doses. Vaccine recipients had no previous SARS-CoV-2 infection; their nucleocapsid antibodies were negative.

The rearrangement joins TRBV6-5 to TRBJ2-5; 11 bases match TRBD1. Sample: CD4+ T cells from PBMCs cultured with SARS-CoV-2 spike peptides, taken after COVID-19 vaccination. The TCR sequence derives from a human donor who received a COVID-19 vaccine. Some clones in this sample may be carry-over from other donors' samples. The CDR3, as DNA: TGTGCCAGCAGCAGGCAGGACAGGGGGCAGGAGACCCAGTACTTC. Amino acids: CASSRQDRGQETQYF.